This T cell receptor beta chain was documented in a study of T cell responses to AZD1222 COVID-19 vaccine. Study-level points and caveats: Spike was spanned by vaccine-associated CD4 TCRs, with dominance at 160-218 and 743-854. Among those given AZD1222, only 6 or 7 were seropositive at baseline.

TCRdb's table, derived via immunoSEQ multiplex PCR, lists solely in-frame clones and lacks some. Of roughly 150,000 clones listed, about 90% are singletons. Comments on this clone: The antigen is undetermined.

Germline CDR1 LNHDA, CDR2 SQIVND (reference sequence). This CDR3 comprises 14 residues. V was pared by 4 bases and J by 2 bases, with 12 bases between. The rearrangement joins TRBV19 to TRBJ2-7; D is tentatively TRBD1 or TRBD2 (5 bases each). This sample comprised peripheral blood, obtained 28 days after the second AZD1222 dose. This sequence was found in an adult who received the AZD1222 COVID-19 vaccine. CDR3 sequence: CASSRDGSPYEQYF. DNA of the CDR3: TGTGCCAGTAGTAGGGACGGATCACCCTACGAGCAGTACTTC. Full variable domain (remainder filled in from reference TRBV19 and TRBJ2-7): DGGITQSPKYLFRKEGQNVTLSCEQNLNHDAMYWYRQDPGQGLRLIYYSQIVNDFQKGDIAEGYSVSREKKESFPLTVTSAQKNPTAFYLCASSRDGSPYEQYFGPGTRLTVT.